This record covers a single T cell receptor beta chain. These data come from a study of technical replicates of blood from a few donors. Germline CDR1 is LNHNV and CDR2 is YYDKDF (reference sequence). V gave up 7 bases and J gave up 1 base; unmatched junction bases: 1. The CDR3 spans 13 residues. The protocol was immunoSEQ multiplex PCR, while the TCRdb copy is restricted to in-frame clones and leaves out a portion. The data hold some 94,000 clones, with 90% to 96% observed a single time. What was sequenced was T cells isolated from PBMCs. The J gene is TRBJ1-2, the V gene TRBV15, with 9 bases identical to TRBD1. The TCR sequence derives from a human donor in good health. CDR3 protein: CATKGQGNYGYTF. As DNA, the CDR3 is TGTGCCACCAAGGGACAGGGTAACTATGGCTACACCTTC.